These T cell receptor beta chains were read from a single sample in a study of T cells in Graves' hyperthyroidism and ophthalmopathy. TCRdb ran MiXCR on the multiplex PCR reads and lists one entry per CDR3 protein. The sample includes approximately 510,000 distinct CDR3 sequences, roughly 45% of them seen just once. The material sequenced was peripheral blood or thyroid tissue (not recorded which). The receptors stem from an adult woman with Graves' disease, either hyperthyroidism or ophthalmopathy (not recorded which). Both conserved end residues are part of each CDR3. Each record gives: clone size, D gene, V gene, J gene, CDR3 protein, CDR3 DNA. A D gene is named only where the DNA matches it firmly. The listing skips clone size in some rows; elsewhere it reads once, few, many or a size class.

>many|TRBD1|TRBV7-9|TRBJ1-2
CASSGDRGLDGYTF
TGTGCCAGCAGCGGAGACAGGGGGCTGGATGGCTACACCTTC
>-|-|TRBV20-1|TRBJ2-5
CSARVPLETQYF
TGCAGTGCTAGAGTGCCCCTGGAGACCCAGTACTTC
>-|-|TRBV7-9|TRBJ1-6
CASSPPGGAYSPLHF
TGTGCCAGCAGCCCACCCGGCGGAGCGTATTCACCCCTCCACTTT
>few|TRBD1|TRBV19|TRBJ1-2
CASSVRQGRDGYTF
TGTGCCAGTAGCGTACGACAGGGCCGGGATGGCTACACCTTC
>-|-|TRBV19|TRBJ2-5
CASIGPGETQYF
TGTGCCAGTATCGGCCCCGGAGAGACCCAGTACTTC
>-|-|TRBV7-9|TRBJ2-7
CASSFFTGTYEQYF
TGTGCCAGCAGCTTTTTTACAGGAACCTACGAGCAGTACTTC
>few|-|TRBV20-1|TRBJ1-2
CSAISGSYGYTF
TGCAGTGCTATTTCGGGGAGCTATGGCTACACCTTC
>-|-|TRBV20-1|TRBJ2-4
CSASIGGWGNIQYF
TGCAGTGCTTCCATAGGGGGTTGGGGAAACATTCAGTACTTC
>few|-|TRBV7-8|TRBJ2-2
CASSSDRHTGELFF
TGTGCCAGCAGTTCGGACAGACACACCGGGGAGCTGTTTTTT
>-|TRBD2|TRBV12-3/TRBV12-4|TRBJ2-7
CASSPTDGGELYF
TGTGCCAGCAGTCCAACTGACGGGGGGGAGCTGTACTTC
>-|TRBD1|TRBV24-1|TRBJ1-4
CATSDSGQWNEKLFF
TGTGCCACCAGTGATTCGGGACAGTGGAATGAAAAACTGTTTTTT
>-|-|TRBV7-9|TRBJ1-4
CASSLGARGGEKLFF
TGTGCCAGCAGCTTAGGTGCGCGGGGAGGCGAAAAACTGTTTTTT
>-|TRBD2|TRBV29-1|TRBJ2-5
CSVMAGGIQETQYF
TGCAGCGTTATGGCGGGAGGGATACAAGAGACCCAGTACTTC
>-|TRBD2|TRBV20-1|TRBJ2-2
CSANPTSGNIGELFF
TGCAGTGCTAACCCTACTAGCGGGAACATCGGGGAGCTGTTTTTT
>few|-|TRBV19|TRBJ1-5
CASSIPPGAPQHF
TGTGCCAGTAGTATACCTCCGGGTGCGCCCCAGCATTTT
>few|-|TRBV20-1|TRBJ2-3
CSASQPLRTDTQYF
TGCAGTGCTAGCCAGCCTCTGCGCACAGATACGCAGTATTTT
>few|-|TRBV30|TRBJ1-1
CAWDRVGNTEAFF
TGTGCCTGGGATAGGGTTGGGAACACTGAAGCTTTCTTT
>-|-|TRBV9|TRBJ2-7
CASSGSRDGEQYF
TGTGCCAGCAGCGGATCCCGGGACGGGGAACAGTACTTC
>-|-|TRBV4-1|TRBJ2-7
CASSQDLQGDYEQYF
TGCGCCAGCAGCCAAGATTTACAGGGTGACTACGAGCAGTACTTC
>-|-|TRBV2|TRBJ1-2
CASSEAQSVQGYTF
TGTGCCAGCAGTGAAGCACAGTCGGTCCAGGGCTACACCTTC
>-|TRBD1|TRBV25-1|TRBJ1-2
CASSAQGAMLDGYTF
TGTGCCAGCAGTGCGCAGGGGGCTATGCTGGATGGCTACACCTTC
>many|-|TRBV6-2/TRBV6-3|TRBJ2-5
CAPLADKPQKRTQYF
TGTGCCCCCCTGGCTGACAAGCCGCAAAAACGGACCCAGTACTTC
>-|-|TRBV13|TRBJ2-7
CASSVTGGKSYEQYF
TGTGCCAGCAGCGTAACAGGCGGGAAGTCCTACGAGCAGTACTTC
>many|-|TRBV3-1|TRBJ1-1
CASSHNRRAGEAFF
TGTGCCAGCAGCCACAACAGGAGGGCGGGTGAAGCTTTCTTT
>-|TRBD1|TRBV29-1|TRBJ2-7
CSVDVTGGTVYEQYF
TGCAGCGTTGATGTGACAGGGGGAACAGTGTACGAGCAGTACTTC
>-|TRBD2|TRBV11-2|TRBJ2-7
CASSLKGTSGLYEQYF
TGTGCCAGCAGCTTAAAAGGGACTAGCGGTCTCTACGAGCAGTACTTC
>-|TRBD1|TRBV7-2|TRBJ1-2
CASSLSSYRGLGYTF
TGTGCCAGCAGCTTATCGTCTTACAGGGGGCTTGGCTACACCTTC
>-|-|TRBV30|TRBJ1-5
CAPSDGGLNQPQHF
TGTGCCCCGAGCGACGGGGGCCTAAATCAGCCCCAGCATTTT
>few|TRBD1|TRBV28|TRBJ1-2
CASSNRQGVLSGYTF
TGTGCCAGCAGCAACCGACAGGGTGTTCTCTCGGGCTACACCTTC
>-|-|TRBV9|TRBJ1-5
CASSPPRAGNQPQHF
TGTGCCAGCAGTCCACCTAGGGCAGGCAATCAGCCCCAGCATTTT
>many|TRBD1|TRBV7-2|TRBJ1-4
CASSLAANRDREKLFF
TGTGCCAGCAGCTTAGCGGCTAATAGGGACAGGGAAAAACTGTTTTTT
>many|TRBD1|TRBV20-1|TRBJ2-7
CSARDGDRGGYEQYF
TGCAGTGCTAGAGATGGGGACAGGGGCGGGTACGAGCAGTACTTC
>many|TRBD2|TRBV7-9|TRBJ2-2
CASSFSGSQRSGELFF
TGTGCCAGCAGCTTTAGCGGGAGTCAAAGATCCGGGGAGCTGTTTTTT
>-|-|TRBV7-2|TRBJ2-5
CASSLTIQETQYF
TGTGCCAGCAGCTTAACTATCCAAGAGACCCAGTACTTC
>many|-|TRBV5-1|TRBJ2-2
CASSSGALITGELFF
TGCGCCAGCAGCTCGGGGGCCCTAATCACCGGGGAGCTGTTTTTT
>many|-|TRBV19|TRBJ2-2
CASSIVGNTGELFF
TGTGCCAGTAGTATTGTAGGGAACACCGGGGAGCTGTTTTTT
>few|-|TRBV20-1|TRBJ1-5
CSAPCQTGQCSQPQHF
TGCAGTGCTCCGTGTCAAACTGGACAGTGTTCTCAGCCCCAGCATTTT
>many|-|TRBV7-9|TRBJ1-3
CASNTAWGETGNTIYF
TGTGCCAGCAACACCGCGTGGGGGGAAACTGGAAACACCATATATTTT
>few|-|TRBV30|TRBJ1-6
CAWTGLRNSPLHF
TGTGCCTGGACGGGACTGCGAAATTCACCCCTCCACTTT
>many|-|TRBV19|TRBJ1-1
CASSIGGLNTEAFF
TGTGCCAGTAGTATAGGCGGGTTGAACACTGAAGCTTTCTTT
>-|-|TRBV29-1|TRBJ2-2
CSVAREGTKATGELFF
TGCAGCGTTGCCCGCGAGGGCACGAAAGCCACCGGGGAGCTGTTTTTT
>once|-|TRBV20-1|TRBJ1-1
CSARDKMNTEAFF
TGCAGTGCTAGAGATAAAATGAACACTGAAGCTTTCTTT
>few|-|TRBV6-1|TRBJ1-5
CASNDRAYSNQPQHF
TGTGCCAGTAACGACAGAGCGTATAGCAATCAGCCCCAGCATTTT
>many|-|TRBV9|TRBJ1-3
CASSVEGSGNTIYF
TGTGCCAGCAGCGTAGAAGGGTCTGGAAACACCATATATTTT
>many|-|TRBV5-5|TRBJ1-1
CASSFSGVNTEAFF
TGTGCCAGCAGCTTTTCGGGGGTGAACACTGAAGCTTTCTTT
>-|-|TRBV7-4|TRBJ1-1
CASRGGRGGTEAFF
TGTGCCAGCAGGGGGGGACGGGGGGGCACTGAAGCTTTCTTT